Presented here are 16 T cell receptor beta chains from one specimen sequenced in a study of cytomegalovirus exposure and HLA in healthy donors. The PCR was carried out with 60 Vbeta primers and 13 Jbeta primers. Only in-frame clones appear in the TCRdb table, and some are missing; sequencing was by immunoSEQ multiplex PCR. In the table there are approximately 180,000 clones, roughly 74% of which are singletons. Material for sequencing was PBMCs. The source of these receptors is a woman in her twenties or thirties in good health and CMV-seronegative.

The J gene is TRBJ1-4, the V gene TRBV13; D possibly corresponds to TRBD1 (5 bases). CDR1 is PRHDT, CDR2 FYEKMQ, per germline (reference sequence). V lost 6 bases to trimming and J lost 3 bases, with 14 bases between them. The CDR3 loop spans 15 amino acids. Here the CDR3 DNA reads TGTGCCAGCAGACCTGACAGCCATGCTAATGAAAAACTGTTTTTT. Amino acid sequence: CASRPDSHANEKLFF.

The chain couples TRBV5-8 to TRBJ1-1; 7 nucleotides match TRBD1. There are 15 residues in the CDR3. Germline CDR1 reads SGHTS; CDR2 reads YDEGEE. The V segment lost 7 bases and the J segment 4 bases; nucleotides outside the gene matches: 13. CDR3 amino acids: CASRQGVVRVTEAFF. As DNA, the CDR3 is TGTGCCAGCCGACAGGGTGTGGTCAGGGTCACTGAAGCTTTCTTT.

The chain has TRBV7-2 and TRBJ1-6; 7 bases match TRBD1. J gave up 7 bases and V 4 bases, and 7 bases lay outside the gene matches. Per the germline V gene, CDR1 is SGHTA and CDR2 is FQGNSA. This CDR3 comprises 15 residues. CDR3 bases: TGTGCCAGCAGCTATAACCGACAGGGAAATTCACCCCTCCACTTT. The encoded protein is CASSYNRQGNSPLHF.

This clone was seen a few times. This rearrangement joins TRBV5-6 to TRBJ1-1, with D tentatively TRBD1 (5 bases). Germline V lookup: CDR1 SGHDT, CDR2 YYEEEE. The CDR3 is 14 amino acids. Trimming removed 7 bases at V and 0 bases at J, with 13 bases between. For the CDR3, the DNA is TGTGCCAGCGAGCCCCAGGGCCTGAACACTGAAGCTTTCTTT. Its protein product is CASEPQGLNTEAFF.

This clone was seen only once. V usage is TRBV28 and J usage is TRBJ2-7, with TRBD1 identical over 7 bases. The CDR3 length is 17 residues. CDR1 MDHEN and CDR2 SYDVKM come from the germline V gene. Losses at the gene ends were 7 bases for V and 4 bases for J; bases not matched to a gene: 19. This CDR3 reads CASNRVIQDRKGYEQYF. CDR3 bases: TGTGCCAGCAATCGCGTCATCCAGGACAGGAAGGGTTACGAGCAGTACTTC.

The chain links TRBV15 to TRBJ1-1; 12 nucleotides match TRBD1. Trimming at V came to 1 base and at J to 10 bases, leaving 7 bases not matched to a gene. Germline lookup yields CDR1 LNHNV and CDR2 YYDKDF (reference sequence). CDR3 length: 15 residues. The CDR3 DNA follows: TGTGCCACCAGCAGAGCCGGGACAGGGGGCCTCAGAGCTTTCTTT. Translating gives CATSRAGTGGLRAFF. The full variable domain, with the rest looked up from reference TRBV15 and TRBJ1-1, is DAMVIQNPRYQVTQFGKPVTLSCSQTLNHNVMYWYQQKSSQAPKLLFHYYDKDFNNEADTPDNFQSRRPNTSFCFLDIRSPGLGDTAMYLCATSRAGTGGLRAFFGQGTRLTVV.

V is TRBV5-1 and J is TRBJ2-1; 7 bases align to TRBD1. The CDR3 contains 13 residues. V lost 4 bases and J lost 8; bases outside the gene matches: 6. Germline CDR1 and CDR2: SGHRS and YFSETQ. The chain's CDR3 is CASSRDRVDEQFF. The DNA of the CDR3 is TGCGCCAGCAGCCGAGACAGGGTCGATGAGCAGTTCTTC.

The chain couples TRBV12-5 to TRBJ1-5; a weak D match, TRBD1 (5 bases). Trimming removed 6 bases at V and 1 base at J, with 10 bases between. Per the germline V gene, CDR1 is LGHNT and CDR2 is FRNRAP. The CDR3 totals 14 residues. In nucleotides, the CDR3 is TGTGCTAGTGGCGAGGGACTGAGCAATCAGCCCCAGCATTTT. As protein: CASGEGLSNQPQHF. Supplemented by reference TRBV12-5 and TRBJ1-5, the full variable domain reads DARVTQTPRHKVTEMGQEVTMRCQPILGHNTVFWYRQTMMQGLELLAYFRNRAPLDDSGMPKDRFSAEMPDATLATLKIQPSEPRDSAVYFCASGEGLSNQPQHFGDGTRLSIL.

This clone was found a few times. The chain links TRBV19 to TRBJ1-4; D not resolved. CDR3 length: 16 residues. The V gene lost 0 bases and the J gene lost 6 bases, with 14 bases spanning the gap. Looked up from germline, CDR1 is LNHDA and CDR2 is SQIVND (reference sequence). DNA for the CDR3: TGTGCCAGTAGTATAGATCAGGCTCCCAATCATGAAAAACTGTTTTTT. It is translated as CASSIDQAPNHEKLFF.

In this sample, this clone turned up a few times. This chain joins TRBV5-4 and TRBJ2-2, with a possible D match to TRBD2 (5 bases). CDR3 size: 14 residues. Trimming took off 3 bases at V and 4 bases at J, with 10 bases between the two ends. CDR1 SGHNT and CDR2 YYREEE come from the germline V gene (reference sequence). The chain's CDR3 is CASSSPGSTGELFF. CDR3 nucleotides: TGTGCCAGCAGCTCCCCGGGGTCCACCGGGGAGCTGTTTTTT. The full variable domain, in which reference TRBV5-4 and TRBJ2-2 provide the parts outside the CDR3, is ETGVTQSPTHLIKTRGQQVTLRCSSQSGHNTVSWYQQALGQGPQFIFQYYREEENGRGNFPPRFSGLQFPNYSSELNVNALELDDSALYLCASSSPGSTGELFFGEGSRLTVL.

This chain joins TRBV7-3 and TRBJ2-2; D may be TRBD2 (5 bases). CDR3 length equals 14 residues. The germline gives CDR1 SGHTA, CDR2 FQGTGA. V shed 5 bases and J shed 2 bases, with 9 bases lying between them. The CDR3 here is CASSQLVNTGELFF. The CDR3 bases are TGTGCCAGCAGCCAACTAGTTAACACCGGGGAGCTGTTTTTT.

This chain connects TRBV14 to TRBJ2-3, with 7 bases identical to TRBD2. J lost 6 bases, V lost 4 bases, and 7 bases had no gene match. The CDR3 has 14 amino acids. The germline CDR1 and CDR2 sequences are SGHDN and FVKESK. This CDR3 is CASSPAGVTDTQYF. Written as DNA, the CDR3 is TGTGCCAGCAGCCCGGCGGGAGTAACGGATACGCAGTATTTT.

J is TRBJ1-1 and V is TRBV19; tentatively, D is TRBD1 (5 bases). The CDR3 covers 15 residues. Trimming pared 4 bases from V and 4 bases from J, leaving 16 bases between. Per germline, CDR1 LNHDA and CDR2 SQIVND (reference sequence). CDR3 sequence reads: CASSRTLGVVTEAFF. For the CDR3, the DNA is TGTGCCAGTAGTAGGACCCTAGGGGTAGTCACTGAAGCTTTCTTT. Looking up the rest from reference TRBV19 and TRBJ1-1 gives the full variable domain: DGGITQSPKYLFRKEGQNVTLSCEQNLNHDAMYWYRQDPGQGLRLIYYSQIVNDFQKGDIAEGYSVSREKKESFPLTVTSAQKNPTAFYLCASSRTLGVVTEAFFGQGTRLTVV.

This sequence joins TRBV5-4 and TRBJ1-5, with 9 bases aligning to TRBD1. The CDR3 is 14 amino acids. V dropped 4 bases and J dropped 7; count of bases not matched to a gene: 6. From germline, CDR1 is SGHNT and CDR2 YYREEE (reference sequence). The CDR3 DNA is TGTGCCAGCAGCCCGGGACAGGGAGACCAGCCCCAGCATTTT. This gives the protein CASSPGQGDQPQHF. Full variable domain (remainder filled in from reference TRBV5-4 and TRBJ1-5): ETGVTQSPTHLIKTRGQQVTLRCSSQSGHNTVSWYQQALGQGPQFIFQYYREEENGRGNFPPRFSGLQFPNYSSELNVNALELDDSALYLCASSPGQGDQPQHFGDGTRLSIL.

The V gene is TRBV5-1, the J gene TRBJ2-1; 8 bases are shared with TRBD2. CDR3 size: 15 residues. The germline gives CDR1 SGHRS, CDR2 YFSETQ. V shed 3 bases, J shed 3 bases, and the junction held 5 bases outside the gene matches. The CDR3 bases are TGCGCCAGCAGCTCGGGACTAGGCAACTACAATGAGCAGTTCTTC. This sequence encodes CASSSGLGNYNEQFF.

A remark on this clone: Germline and junction disagree at one end, which may indicate a read error. The chain combines TRBV19 with TRBJ2-1; 10 positions agree with TRBD1. This CDR3 is built from 15 residues. Per the germline V gene, CDR1 is LNHDA and CDR2 is SQIVND (reference sequence). The CDR3 sequence: CASRDLWDRGNERFF. The DNA for the CDR3 is TGTGCCAGTAGAGATCTGTGGGACAGGGGCAATGAGCGGTTCTTC.